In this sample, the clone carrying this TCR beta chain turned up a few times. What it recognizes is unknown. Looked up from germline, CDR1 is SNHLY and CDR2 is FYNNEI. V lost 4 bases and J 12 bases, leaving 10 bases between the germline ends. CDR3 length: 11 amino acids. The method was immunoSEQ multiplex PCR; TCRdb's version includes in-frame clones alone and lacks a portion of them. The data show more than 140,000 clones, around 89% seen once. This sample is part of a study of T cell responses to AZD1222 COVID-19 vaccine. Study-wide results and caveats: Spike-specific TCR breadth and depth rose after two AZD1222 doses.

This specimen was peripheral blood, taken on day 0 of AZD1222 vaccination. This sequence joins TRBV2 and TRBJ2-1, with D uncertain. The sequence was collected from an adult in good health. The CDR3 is CASSGVTRQFF. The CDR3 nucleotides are TGTGCCAGCAGTGGTGTGACAAGGCAGTTCTTC.